Each of the 32 T cell receptor beta chains below was sequenced from the same sample in a study of T cell responses to AZD1222 COVID-19 vaccine (dated by TCRdb to the early 2020s). The receptor library was made with the immunoSEQ multiplex PCR assay. Here the immuneACCESS table is served through TCRdb, limited to in-frame sequences with V and J called. Missing clones are a known gap in these copies; in checked studies unresolved V genes cover under half, and the rest lacks a known reason. A total of over 120,000 clones appear in this sample, over 75% of them only once. The ten largest account for around 8% of the sample. According to the study, the label for this sample's time point signals: baseline before first vaccination. This specimen consisted of peripheral blood, obtained on day 0 of AZD1222 vaccination. The receptors originated from an adult in good health.

The chain has TRBV7-9 and TRBJ2-1; D gene ambiguous. The CDR3 spans 15 residues. Germline-derived CDR1 and CDR2 are SEHNR and FQNEAQ (reference sequence). The V end lost 4 bases, the J end lost 2 bases, and 12 bases lay between the germline ends. The DNA of the CDR3 is TGTGCCAGCAGCTCACCCGCAAACCCCTACAATGAGCAGTTCTTC. Translated, it gives CASSSPANPYNEQFF.

The CDR3 DNA reads as TGTGCCACGAAGGGTTTCCAAGAGACCCAGTACTTC. Its protein is CATKGFQETQYF. The rearrangement joins TRBV27 to TRBJ2-5; unclear D gene. Trimming shortened V by 10 bases and J by 1 base, and 10 bases separated the two germline ends. The CDR3 contains 12 residues. CDR1 and CDR2 from the germline V gene are MNHEY and SMNVEV (reference sequence).

J is TRBJ2-1 and V is TRBV6-4, with 8 nucleotides matching TRBD1. The CDR3 length is 16 residues. From germline, CDR1 is MRHNA and CDR2 SNTAGT. V lost 2 bases, J lost 8 bases, and 11 bases stayed unmatched. The CDR3 spells CASSDRSGGGQYEQFF. The CDR3 region has the DNA TGTGCCAGCAGTGACCGGTCAGGGGGCGGGCAATATGAGCAGTTCTTC.

This chain joins TRBV3-1 (or the pseudogene TRBV3-2) and TRBJ2-3; perhaps TRBD2 as D (6 bases). Trimming took off 4 bases at V and 4 bases at J, with 18 bases between the two ends. Germline V lookup: CDR1 LGHDT, CDR2 YNNKEL (reference sequence). CDR3 length: 16 residues. The CDR3 spells CASSPQAGSVADTQYF. The CDR3 bases are TGTGCCAGCAGCCCTCAGGCGGGGTCGGTCGCAGATACGCAGTATTTT.

The gene calls are TRBV2 and TRBJ1-1; the D is unclear. This CDR3 has 10 amino acids. Trimming pared 8 bases from V and 10 bases from J, leaving 11 bases between. The germline V gene encodes CDR1 SNHLY and CDR2 FYNNEI. Here the CDR3 reads CASDYDGAFF. The CDR3 DNA sequence: TGTGCCAGCGACTACGACGGAGCTTTCTTT.

CDR3 DNA: TGCGCCAGCAGCCAAGAGGGGGGGTGGTACACCGGGGAGCTGTTTTTT. It translates to CASSQEGGWYTGELFF. This sequence joins TRBV4-1 and TRBJ2-2; 7 bases align to TRBD2. Germline CDR1 is MGHRA and CDR2 is YSYEKL. With 0 bases clipped from V and 3 bases from J, the junction kept 4 bases outside the gene matches. This CDR3 region has 16 residues.

The rearrangement uses TRBV2 and TRBJ1-2, with D perhaps TRBD1 (6 bases). V gave up 5 bases and J gave up 2 bases, with 12 bases separating them. This CDR3 region has 14 residues. CDR1 is SNHLY and CDR2 is FYNNEI in the germline V gene. In DNA form, the CDR3 reads TGTGCCAGCAGTTTATCCCAGGGGAACTATGGCTACACCTTC. Amino acid sequence: CASSLSQGNYGYTF.

This chain uses TRBV27 with TRBJ1-1; TRBD1 is a possible D gene (6 bases). The CDR3 contains 15 residues. In germline, CDR1 is MNHEY, CDR2 SMNVEV (reference sequence). Trimming took off 3 bases at V and 4 bases at J, with 15 bases between the two ends. CDR3 amino acids: CASSLGVRGGTEAFF. CDR3 coding DNA: TGTGCCAGCAGTTTGGGGGTGAGGGGGGGCACTGAAGCTTTCTTT.

V usage is TRBV25-1 and J usage is TRBJ1-4, with a weak D call TRBD1 (6 bases). The CDR3 runs to 15 residues. Trimming removed 1 base from V and 4 bases from J, with 10 bases in between. CDR1 MGHDK and CDR2 SYGVNS come from the germline V gene. CDR3 loop: CASSESRGFNEKLFF. Written as DNA, the CDR3 is TGTGCCAGCAGTGAATCAAGGGGGTTTAATGAAAAACTGTTTTTT.

The J gene is TRBJ2-2, the V gene TRBV4-1; D might be TRBD2 (7 bases). Trimming shortened V by 0 bases and J by 6 bases, and 14 bases separated the two germline ends. Germline loops: CDR1 MGHRA, CDR2 YSYEKL. This CDR3 region has 16 residues. For the CDR3, the DNA is TGCGCCAGCAGCCAAGATCTTGGGGGGGCGGCCGGGGAGCTGTTTTTT. It codes for CASSQDLGGAAGELFF.

The count of this clone is one. The chain is built from TRBV10-1 and TRBJ2-5, with a tentative D call TRBD1 (6 bases). The CDR3 loop spans 13 amino acids. In germline, CDR1 is WNHNN, CDR2 SYGVQD (reference sequence). Trimming removed 10 bases from V and 3 bases from J, with 15 bases in between. This CDR3 reads CATSRGREETQYF. The CDR3 DNA follows: TGCGCCACCAGCAGGGGTAGGGAAGAGACCCAGTACTTC.

This chain links TRBV11-3 with TRBJ2-2, with 10 positions matching TRBD1. The ends lost 5 bases at V and 6 bases at J; junction bases unmatched: 6. Germline CDR1 is SGHNT and CDR2 is YENEEA. This CDR3 has 15 amino acids. CDR3 nucleotides: TGTGCCAGCAGCCTCCGGGACAGGGGTTCCGGGGAGCTGTTTTTT. This encodes CASSLRDRGSGELFF.

The chain carries TRBV7-2 and TRBJ2-7; TRBD1 matches at 7 bases. Germline V gene lookup returns CDR1 SGHTA and CDR2 FQGNSA. CDR3 length: 17 amino acids. V gave up 0 bases and J gave up 3 bases; unmatched junction bases: 11. CDR3 in amino acids: CASSLAGQPHPFYEQYF. In nucleotides, the CDR3 is TGTGCCAGCAGCTTAGCGGGACAGCCGCATCCTTTCTACGAGCAGTACTTC. Supplemented by reference TRBV7-2 and TRBJ2-7, the full variable domain reads GAGVSQSPSNKVTEKGKDVELRCDPISGHTALYWYRQSLGQGLEFLIYFQGNSAPDKSGLPSDRFSAERTGGSVSTLTIQRTQQEDSAVYLCASSLAGQPHPFYEQYFGPGTRLTVT.

The chain is built from TRBV9 and TRBJ1-5; D gene uncertain. V shed 3 bases and J shed 8 bases, with 12 bases lying between them. The CDR3 totals 13 residues. CDR1 is SGDLS, CDR2 YYNGEE, per germline. The CDR3 DNA reads TGTGCCAGCAGCGCCTTCGCCGGGGAGCCCCAGCATTTT. Translating gives CASSAFAGEPQHF.

This clone has a single count. The CDR3 DNA reads TGTGCCAGCAGCTCCCAAGGGGGGATTGAGACCCAGTACTTC. Protein product: CASSSQGGIETQYF. The chain uses TRBV3-1 (or the pseudogene TRBV3-2) and TRBJ2-5, with D possibly being TRBD1 or TRBD2 (6 bases each). This CDR3 spans 14 amino acids. V was trimmed by 5 bases and J by 5 bases, leaving 15 bases between them. Per the germline V gene, CDR1 is LGHDT and CDR2 is YNNKEL (reference sequence).

Here the CDR3 reads CASSFQNYEQYF. CDR3 bases: TGTGCCAGCAGTTTCCAAAACTACGAGCAGTACTTC. The chain links TRBV28 to TRBJ2-7; no firm D call. Trimming cost V 3 bases and J 3 bases, with 6 bases left between them. This CDR3 is 12 amino acids long. Looked up from germline, CDR1 is MDHEN and CDR2 is SYDVKM.

V gene TRBV18 combines with J gene TRBJ1-2; D perhaps matches TRBD1 (6 bases). This CDR3 is built from 14 residues. V dropped 4 bases and J dropped 2 bases, with 11 bases sitting between them. Germline CDR1 and CDR2: KGHSH and LQKENI. As DNA, the CDR3 is TGTGCCAGCTCACAGGCAGGGGAGAACTATGGCTACACCTTC. Translated: CASSQAGENYGYTF.

The gene calls are TRBV2 and TRBJ1-2, with TRBD1 as a possible D gene (5 bases). This CDR3 has 14 amino acids. V was shortened by 2 bases and J by 4 bases, with 11 bases between the two germline ends. Germline V gene data show CDR1 as SNHLY and CDR2 as FYNNEI. The CDR3 DNA sequence: TGTGCCAGCAGTGAACGTTCGAGGGGCTATGGCTACACCTTC. It codes for CASSERSRGYGYTF.

The chain employs TRBV30 and TRBJ2-5; TRBD2 agrees at 9 bases. CDR1 and CDR2 (germline): GTSNPN, SVGIG (reference sequence). The V gene end was trimmed by 5 bases and the J gene end by 1 base; junction bases not matched to a gene: 2. This CDR3 has 13 amino acids. The CDR3 region is CAWGSGSQETQYF. CDR3 DNA sequence: TGTGCCTGGGGTAGCGGGAGCCAAGAGACCCAGTACTTC.

This clone was recorded only once. The chain combines TRBV12-5 with TRBJ2-1; TRBD1 is a possible D gene (5 bases). This CDR3 has 15 residues. Germline CDR1 and CDR2: LGHNT and FRNRAP. V lost 6 bases and J lost 10, with 22 bases in between. For the CDR3, the DNA is TGTGCTAGTGGCCTGGGGCTCGGGCCACAATGGGAGCAGTTCTTC. As protein: CASGLGLGPQWEQFF.

This clone was observed a handful of times. V and J are TRBV6-5 and TRBJ1-1, with D unresolved. With 5 bases removed from V and 1 base from J, the gap between germline ends came to 11 bases. CDR1 MNHEY and CDR2 SVGAGI come from the germline V gene. The CDR3 is 14 amino acids. In nucleotides, the CDR3 is TGTGCCAGCAGTACTCCTAGGCGGAACACTGAAGCTTTCTTT. This gives the protein CASSTPRRNTEAFF.

This chain uses TRBV5-1 with TRBJ2-7; 9 bases are shared with TRBD1. The germline gives CDR1 SGHRS, CDR2 YFSETQ. J was trimmed by 0 bases and V by 6 bases; bases with no gene match: 1. CDR3 length: 13 residues. CDR3 sequence: CASTTGGSYEQYF. The CDR3 DNA reads as TGCGCCAGCACGACAGGGGGCTCCTACGAGCAGTACTTC.

The chain recombines TRBV9 with TRBJ2-7; TRBD1 agrees at 8 bases. There are 14 residues in the CDR3. V trimming: 4 bases; J trimming: 3 bases; junction bases outside the gene matches: 6. The germline CDR1 and CDR2 sequences are SGDLS and YYNGEE. CDR3 in amino acids: CASSLGQGGYEQYF. The CDR3 DNA sequence: TGTGCCAGCAGCCTAGGACAGGGAGGCTACGAGCAGTACTTC.

The chain combines TRBV6-6 with TRBJ2-7; no clear D. The germline V gene encodes CDR1 MNHNY and CDR2 SVGAGI (reference sequence). CDR3 size: 11 residues. Trimming stripped 2 bases from V and 4 bases from J, with 3 bases between. The CDR3 DNA is TGTGCCAGCAGTTACAGGTACGAGCAGTACTTC. Its translation is CASSYRYEQYF.

This chain links TRBV6-5 with TRBJ2-5; D possibly corresponds to TRBD2 (6 bases). Germline V lookup: CDR1 MNHEY, CDR2 SVGAGI. V lost 2 bases and J lost 3, with 7 bases in between. There are 13 residues in the CDR3. CDR3 sequence (DNA): TGTGCCAGCAGTTACGGGGGGAAAGAGACCCAGTACTTC. This gives the protein CASSYGGKETQYF.

This chain links TRBV6-5 with TRBJ1-4; the D is unclear. Trimming removed 0 bases at V and 0 bases at J, with 8 bases between. CDR1 is MNHEY and CDR2 is SVGAGI in the germline V gene. The CDR3 loop spans 16 amino acids. The DNA for the CDR3 is TGTGCCAGCAGTTACTCCCTGCAGGCAACTAATGAAAAACTGTTTTTT. Protein product: CASSYSLQATNEKLFF.

As DNA, the CDR3 is TGTGCCAGCAGCCCCACCGGAGGTCAGCCCCAGCATTTT. Translating gives CASSPTGGQPQHF. V and J are TRBV5-6 and TRBJ1-5, with D hard to call. The CDR3 covers 13 residues. Trimming pared 4 bases from V and 6 bases from J, leaving 11 bases between. Germline V gene lookup returns CDR1 SGHDT and CDR2 YYEEEE.

V and J are TRBV28 and TRBJ2-7; no reliable D call. Trimming took off 2 bases at V and 3 bases at J, with 8 bases between the two ends. Germline loops: CDR1 MDHEN, CDR2 SYDVKM. The CDR3 loop spans 13 amino acids. The CDR3 loop reads CASSLDGDYEQYF. DNA of the CDR3: TGTGCCAGCAGTTTAGACGGAGACTACGAGCAGTACTTC.

The V gene is TRBV3-1 (or the pseudogene TRBV3-2), the J gene TRBJ2-5; unclear D gene. This CDR3 comprises 13 residues. The germline V gene encodes CDR1 LGHDT and CDR2 YNNKEL (reference sequence). Trimming removed 0 bases at V and 4 bases at J, with 6 bases between. The DNA of the CDR3 is TGTGCCAGCAGCCAAGATACGACAGAGACCCAGTACTTC. Translating it yields CASSQDTTETQYF.

V usage is TRBV9 and J usage is TRBJ1-1; perhaps TRBD1 as D (6 bases). The germline V gene encodes CDR1 SGDLS and CDR2 YYNGEE. V lost 3 bases and J lost 0, with 15 bases in between. This CDR3 contains 16 residues. CDR3 region: CASSAGQLGVNTEAFF. The CDR3 DNA reads TGTGCCAGCAGCGCCGGACAGTTGGGGGTGAACACTGAAGCTTTCTTT.

The CDR3, as DNA: TGTGCCAGCAGCGCCGTCGGGAATCCCGGGGTGAGCACCATATATTTT. This sequence encodes CASSAVGNPGVSTIYF. The rearrangement links TRBV9 to TRBJ1-3; D not certain. V gave up 3 bases and J gave up 9 bases, with 22 bases separating them. The germline gives CDR1 SGDLS, CDR2 YYNGEE. The CDR3 runs to 16 residues.

This clone was detected only a few times. The same CDR3 can be traced to other DNA sequences in this sample. J is TRBJ1-4 and V is TRBV19, with a weak D call TRBD1 (5 bases). V lost 5 bases, J lost 0 bases, and 10 bases lay in between. This CDR3 region has 15 residues. Per the germline V gene, CDR1 is LNHDA and CDR2 is SQIVND (reference sequence). This CDR3 reads CASSLGTATNEKLFF. CDR3 nucleotides: TGTGCCAGTAGTCTGGGGACGGCAACTAATGAAAAACTGTTTTTT. The entire variable domain, with the rest obtained from reference TRBV19 and TRBJ1-4, is as follows: DGGITQSPKYLFRKEGQNVTLSCEQNLNHDAMYWYRQDPGQGLRLIYYSQIVNDFQKGDIAEGYSVSREKKESFPLTVTSAQKNPTAFYLCASSLGTATNEKLFFGSGTQLSVL.